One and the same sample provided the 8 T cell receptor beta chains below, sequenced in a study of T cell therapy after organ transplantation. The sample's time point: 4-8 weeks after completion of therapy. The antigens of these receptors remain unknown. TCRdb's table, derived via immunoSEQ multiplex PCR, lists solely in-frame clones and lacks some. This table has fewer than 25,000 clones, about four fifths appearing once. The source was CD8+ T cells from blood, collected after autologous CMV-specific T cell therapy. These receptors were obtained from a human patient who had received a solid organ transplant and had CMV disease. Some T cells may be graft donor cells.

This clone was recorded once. CDR3 DNA: TGCGCCAGCAGCTACCGGGTGGGTTCAGAGACCCAGTACTTC. It specifies CASSYRVGSETQYF. V usage is TRBV5-1 and J usage is TRBJ2-5; D uncertain. Germline CDR1 reads SGHRS; CDR2 reads YFSETQ. Trimming removed 3 bases at V and 4 bases at J, with 13 bases between. The CDR3 extends over 14 amino acids. The variable domain in full, with the rest retrieved from reference TRBV5-1 and TRBJ2-5, is KAGVTQTPRYLIKTRGQQVTLSCSPISGHRSVSWYQQTPGQGLQFLFEYFSETQRNKGNFPGRFSGRQFSNSRSEMNVSTLELGDSALYLCASSYRVGSETQYFGPGTRLLVL.

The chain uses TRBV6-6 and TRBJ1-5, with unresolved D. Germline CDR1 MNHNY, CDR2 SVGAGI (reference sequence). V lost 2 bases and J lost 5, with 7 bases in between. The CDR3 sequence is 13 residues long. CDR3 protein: CASSYEDYQPQHF. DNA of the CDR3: TGTGCCAGCAGTTACGAGGACTATCAGCCCCAGCATTTT.

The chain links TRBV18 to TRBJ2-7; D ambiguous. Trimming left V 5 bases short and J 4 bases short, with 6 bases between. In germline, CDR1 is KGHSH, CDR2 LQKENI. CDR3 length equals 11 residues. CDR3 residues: CASSAGYEQYF. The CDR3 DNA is TGTGCCAGCTCAGCCGGGTACGAGCAGTACTTC. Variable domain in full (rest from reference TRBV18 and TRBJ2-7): NAGVMQNPRHLVRRRGQEARLRCSPMKGHSHVYWYRQLPEEGLKFMVYLQKENIIDESGMPKERFSAEFPKEGPSILRIQQVVRGDSAAYFCASSAGYEQYFGPGTRLTVT.

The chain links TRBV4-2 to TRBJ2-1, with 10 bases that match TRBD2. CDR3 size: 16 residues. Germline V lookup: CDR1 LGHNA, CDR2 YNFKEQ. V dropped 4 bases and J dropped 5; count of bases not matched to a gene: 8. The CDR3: CASSPRDSGRNNEQFF. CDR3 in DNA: TGTGCCAGCAGCCCCCGGGATAGCGGGAGGAACAATGAGCAGTTCTTC.

In nucleotides, the CDR3 is TGTGCCAGCAGCACAAGACCTACACTAGCGGACAATGAGCAGTTCTTC. This sequence encodes CASSTRPTLADNEQFF. The genes are TRBV11-2 and TRBJ2-1; 8 bases are shared with TRBD2. With 5 bases clipped from V and 5 bases from J, the junction kept 11 bases outside the gene matches. Germline V gene data show CDR1 as SGHAT and CDR2 as FQNNGV. CDR3 length: 16 amino acids.

CDR3 in amino acids: CASSGGPEPTREQYF. CDR3 sequence (DNA): TGTGCCAGCAGCGGAGGTCCGGAACCCACGCGCGAGCAGTACTTC. The chain has TRBV7-9 and TRBJ2-7, with D possibly being TRBD2 (5 bases). The length of the CDR3 is 15 residues. From germline, CDR1 is SEHNR and CDR2 FQNEAQ (reference sequence). V lost 5 bases and J 6 bases, leaving 20 bases between the germline ends.

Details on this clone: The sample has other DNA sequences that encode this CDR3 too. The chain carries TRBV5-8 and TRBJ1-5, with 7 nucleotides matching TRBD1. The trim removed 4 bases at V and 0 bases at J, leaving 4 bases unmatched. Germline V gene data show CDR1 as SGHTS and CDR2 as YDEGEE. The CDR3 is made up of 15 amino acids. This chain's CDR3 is CASSLQGFSNQPQHF. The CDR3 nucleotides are TGTGCCAGCAGCCTACAGGGGTTTAGCAATCAGCCCCAGCATTTT.

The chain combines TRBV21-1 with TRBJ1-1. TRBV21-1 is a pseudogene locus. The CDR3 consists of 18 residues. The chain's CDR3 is CASSKEGEGTTCSFEAFF. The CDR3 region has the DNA TGTGCCAGCAGCAAAGAGGGGGAGGGCACTACCTGTTCGTTTGAAGCTTTCTTT.